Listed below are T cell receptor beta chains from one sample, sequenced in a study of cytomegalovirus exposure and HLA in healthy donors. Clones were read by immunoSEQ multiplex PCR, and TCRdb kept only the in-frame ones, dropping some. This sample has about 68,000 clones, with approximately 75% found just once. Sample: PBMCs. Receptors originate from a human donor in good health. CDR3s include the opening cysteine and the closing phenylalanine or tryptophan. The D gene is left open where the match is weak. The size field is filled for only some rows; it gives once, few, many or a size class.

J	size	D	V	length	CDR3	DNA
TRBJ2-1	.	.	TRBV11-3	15	CASSSRGDNYNEQFF	TGTGCCAGCAGCTCCCGGGGGGACAACTACAATGAGCAGTTCTTC
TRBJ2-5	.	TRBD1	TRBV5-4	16	CASSKPTGGVKETQYF	TGTGCCAGCAGCAAACCGACAGGGGGAGTTAAAGAGACCCAGTACTTC
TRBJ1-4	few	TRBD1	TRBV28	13	CASSNDRVEKLFF	TGTGCCAGCAGTAACGACAGGGTTGAAAAACTGTTTTTT
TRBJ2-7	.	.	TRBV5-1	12	CALRQGGYEQYF	TGCGCCCTACGGCAGGGAGGCTACGAGCAGTACTTC
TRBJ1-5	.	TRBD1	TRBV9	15	CASSSGTGSNQPQHF	TGTGCCAGCAGCTCAGGGACAGGTAGCAATCAGCCCCAGCATTTT
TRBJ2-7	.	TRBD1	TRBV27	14	CASSQHRGTYEQYF	TGTGCCAGCAGCCAGCACAGGGGTACCTACGAGCAGTACTTC
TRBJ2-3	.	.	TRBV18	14	CASSPSQSTDTQYF	TGTGCCAGCTCACCATCACAGAGCACAGATACGCAGTATTTT
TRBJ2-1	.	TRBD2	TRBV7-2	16	CASSLQIRTSGGKQFF	TGTGCCAGCAGCCTGCAAATTCGGACTAGCGGTGGGAAGCAGTTCTTC
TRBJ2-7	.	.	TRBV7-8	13	CASSLGGVDEQYF	TGTGCCAGCAGCTTAGGGGGGGTTGACGAGCAGTACTTC
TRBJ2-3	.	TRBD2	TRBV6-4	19	CASSERLAGTPRHRPTQYF	TGTGCCAGCAGTGAGCGTCTAGCGGGGACCCCCCGTCACAGACCCACGCAGTATTTT
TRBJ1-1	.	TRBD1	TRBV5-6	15	CASSSGQGAISEAFF	TGTGCCAGCAGCTCCGGACAGGGGGCGATTTCTGAAGCTTTCTTT
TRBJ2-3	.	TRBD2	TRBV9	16	CASSPFSGGRTDTQYF	TGTGCCAGCAGCCCTTTTAGCGGGGGGCGGACAGATACGCAGTATTTT
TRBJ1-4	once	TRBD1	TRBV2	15	CASSERTGRNEKLFF	TGTGCCAGCAGTGAACGGACAGGAAGGAATGAAAAACTGTTTTTT
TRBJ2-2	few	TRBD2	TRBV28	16	CASSRGGGPNTGELFF	TGTGCCAGCAGCCGCGGCGGGGGGCCGAACACCGGGGAGCTGTTTTTT
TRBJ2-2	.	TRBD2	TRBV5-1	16	CASSSGLAGFTGELFF	TGCGCCAGCAGCTCTGGACTAGCGGGGTTCACCGGGGAGCTGTTTTTT
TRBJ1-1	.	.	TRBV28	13	CASSLRAPTEAFF	TGTGCCAGCAGTTTGCGAGCCCCGACTGAAGCTTTCTTT
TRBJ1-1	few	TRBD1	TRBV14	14	CASSQDRARSEAFF	TGTGCCAGCAGCCAGGACAGGGCTCGGTCTGAAGCTTTCTTT
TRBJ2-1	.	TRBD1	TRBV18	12	CASSPGQSEQFF	TGTGCCAGCTCACCGGGACAGAGTGAGCAGTTCTTC
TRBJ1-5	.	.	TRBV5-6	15	CASSWRWAQNQPQHF	TGTGCCAGCAGCTGGCGTTGGGCCCAAAATCAGCCCCAGCATTTT
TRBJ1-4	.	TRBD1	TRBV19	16	CASSIDRDRDNEKLFF	TGTGCCAGTAGTATAGACCGGGACAGGGACAATGAAAAACTGTTTTTT
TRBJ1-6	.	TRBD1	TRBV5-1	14	CASSMGQGGSPLHF	TGCGCCAGCAGCATGGGACAGGGAGGTTCACCCCTCCACTTT
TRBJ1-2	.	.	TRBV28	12	CASQTVNYGYTF	TGTGCCAGCCAGACAGTTAACTATGGCTACACCTTC
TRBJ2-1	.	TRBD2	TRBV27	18	CASSTVTSGGAGRDEQFF	TGTGCCAGCAGCACCGTTACTAGCGGGGGGGCCGGGCGGGATGAGCAGTTCTTC
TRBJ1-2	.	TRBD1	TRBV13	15	CASSVTGTGNNGYTF	TGTGCCAGCAGCGTAACCGGGACAGGGAATAATGGCTACACCTTC
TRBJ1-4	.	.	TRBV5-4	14	CASSGGGPNEKLFF	TGTGCCAGCAGCGGGGGGGGTCCTAATGAAAAACTGTTTTTT
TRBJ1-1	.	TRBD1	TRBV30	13	CAWIRTGGAEAFF	TGTGCCTGGATCCGGACAGGGGGCGCTGAAGCTTTCTTT
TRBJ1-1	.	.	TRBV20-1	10	CSARDSEAFF	TGCAGTGCTAGGGACAGTGAAGCTTTCTTT
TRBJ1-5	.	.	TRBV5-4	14	CASSSGGRLGPQHF	TGTGCCAGCAGCTCGGGGGGTCGCCTAGGGCCCCAGCATTTT
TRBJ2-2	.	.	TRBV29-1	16	CSVRGVGGGSTGELFF	TGCAGCGTCCGCGGAGTAGGGGGGGGTAGCACCGGGGAGCTGTTTTTT
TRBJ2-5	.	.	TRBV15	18	CATSRDRLATTTGETQYF	TGTGCCACCAGCAGGGACAGACTAGCAACCACAACCGGGGAGACCCAGTACTTC
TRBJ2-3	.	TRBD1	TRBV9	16	CASSAPQTGFGDTQYF	TGTGCCAGCAGCGCCCCGCAGACAGGGTTTGGAGATACGCAGTATTTT
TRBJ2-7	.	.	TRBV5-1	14	CASSLGRGSYEQYF	TGCGCCAGCAGCTTGGGTCGGGGGAGTTACGAGCAGTACTTC
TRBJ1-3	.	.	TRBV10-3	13	CAIKDRSGNTIYF	TGTGCCATCAAGGACAGATCTGGAAACACCATATATTTT
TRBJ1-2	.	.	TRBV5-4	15	CASSLDVDTGGGYTF	TGTGCCAGCAGCTTGGATGTGGACACCGGGGGTGGCTACACCTTC
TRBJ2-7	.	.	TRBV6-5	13	CASIDMYTYEQYF	TGTGCCAGCATTGACATGTACACCTACGAGCAGTACTTC
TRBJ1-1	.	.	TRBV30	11	CAWSPTGNTFF	TGTGCCTGGAGTCCTACAGGGAATACTTTCTTT
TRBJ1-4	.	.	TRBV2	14	CASSTDLGAEKLFF	TGTGCCAGCAGCACGGACTTGGGCGCGGAAAAACTGTTTTTT
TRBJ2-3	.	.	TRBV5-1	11	CASRTADTQYF	TGCGCCAGCAGAACAGCAGATACGCAGTATTTT
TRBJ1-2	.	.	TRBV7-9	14	CSSSFGGTNYGYTF	TGTTCCAGCAGCTTCGGGGGAACAAACTATGGCTACACCTTC
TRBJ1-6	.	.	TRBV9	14	CASSVGLLGPPLHF	TGTGCCAGCAGCGTAGGACTGTTGGGTCCACCCCTCCACTTT
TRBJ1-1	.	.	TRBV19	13	CASSPAGNTEAFF	TGTGCCAGTAGTCCTGCAGGGAACACTGAAGCTTTCTTT
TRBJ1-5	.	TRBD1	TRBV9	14	CASSPGQGNQPQHF	TGTGCCAGCAGCCCGGGACAGGGCAATCAGCCCCAGCATTTT
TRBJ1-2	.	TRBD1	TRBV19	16	CASSPQGDRGNYGYTF	TGTGCCAGTAGTCCTCAAGGGGACAGGGGGAACTATGGCTACACCTTC
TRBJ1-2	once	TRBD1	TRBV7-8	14	CASSPPRDRVGYTF	TGTGCCAGCAGCCCCCCCCGGGACAGGGTTGGCTACACCTTC
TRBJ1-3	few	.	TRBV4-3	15	CASSAGRHSGNTIYF	TGCGCCAGCAGCGCGGGACGGCACTCTGGAAACACCATATATTTT
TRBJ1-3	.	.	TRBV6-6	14	CASSGQSSGNTIYF	TGTGCCAGCAGTGGACAGAGCTCTGGAAACACCATATATTTT
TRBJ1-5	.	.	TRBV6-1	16	CASSEAQGFRNQPQHF	TGTGCCAGCAGTGAAGCCCAGGGATTTAGGAATCAGCCCCAGCATTTT
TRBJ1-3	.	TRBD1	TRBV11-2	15	CASSRTGERGNTIYF	TGTGCCAGCAGCAGAACAGGGGAAAGAGGAAACACCATATATTTT
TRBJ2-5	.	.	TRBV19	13	CASSINRKETQYF	TGTGCCAGTAGTATTAACAGGAAAGAGACCCAGTACTTC
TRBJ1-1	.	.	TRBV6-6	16	CASSYSKGPGNTEAFF	TGTGCCAGCAGTTACTCGAAGGGGCCGGGGAACACTGAAGCTTTCTTT